These 27 T cell receptor beta chains share one sample of origin, sequenced in a study of OX40 agonist ivuxolimab in advanced cancers. Produced via immunoSEQ multiplex PCR; TCRdb's table is partial and in-frame only. The sample includes some 21,000 clones, more than 60% of them seen just once. The sequenced sample was CD4+ or CD8+ T cells sorted from blood, obtained in a trial of the OX40 agonist ivuxolimab. The origin of the receptors is an adult with an advanced solid tumor such as melanoma, head and neck, liver or kidney cancer.

J is TRBJ1-1 and V is TRBV6-5, with unresolved D. Germline CDR1 is MNHEY and CDR2 is SVGAGI. The CDR3 has 15 amino acids. Trimming took 5 bases from V and 0 from J, leaving 13 bases between them. The CDR3, as DNA: TGTGCCAGCAGTCTAGATACAGCCCTGAACACTGAAGCTTTCTTT. This gives the protein CASSLDTALNTEAFF.

This clone has more than one count but fewer than ten. The chain carries TRBV2 and TRBJ1-1, with TRBD1 identical over 7 bases. Trimming cost V 2 bases and J 1 base; bases outside gene matches: 4. Germline CDR1 and CDR2: SNHLY and FYNNEI. The CDR3 contains 15 residues. The DNA for the CDR3 is TGTGCCAGCAGTGAATTGGGACAGAAGAACACTGAAGCTTTCTTT. It specifies CASSELGQKNTEAFF. The variable domain in full, completed from reference TRBV2 and TRBJ1-1, reads EPEVTQTPSHQVTQMGQEVILRCVPISNHLYFYWYRQILGQKVEFLVSFYNNEISEKSEIFDDQFSVERPDGSNFTLKIRSTKLEDSAMYFCASSELGQKNTEAFFGQGTRLTVV.

The chain employs TRBV28 and TRBJ2-7; TRBD1 might be the D (5 bases). V was shortened by 4 bases and J by 1 base, with 11 bases between the two germline ends. Germline-derived CDR1 and CDR2 are MDHEN and SYDVKM. The CDR3 loop spans 14 amino acids. CDR3 sequence reads: CASSSPGLSYEQYF. CDR3 DNA sequence: TGTGCCAGCAGTTCCCCAGGGCTATCCTACGAGCAGTACTTC.

J is TRBJ2-2 and V is TRBV5-6, with 9 positions matching TRBD2. This CDR3 is built from 15 residues. Trimming cost V 0 bases and J 5 bases; bases outside gene matches: 2. CDR1 and CDR2 from the germline V gene are SGHDT and YYEEEE. This chain's CDR3 is CASSLVSGRTGELFF. Here the CDR3 DNA reads TGTGCCAGCAGCTTGGTTAGCGGGAGAACCGGGGAGCTGTTTTTT. The full variable domain, in which reference TRBV5-6 and TRBJ2-2 provide the parts outside the CDR3, is DAGVTQSPTHLIKTRGQQVTLRCSPKSGHDTVSWYQQALGQGPQFIFQYYEEEERQRGNFPDRFSGHQFPNYSSELNVNALLLGDSALYLCASSLVSGRTGELFFGEGSRLTVL.

The rearrangement links TRBV28 to TRBJ2-6, with a weak D call TRBD1 (6 bases). Germline CDR1 and CDR2: MDHEN and SYDVKM. The CDR3 length is 17 residues. The V gene lost 3 bases and the J gene lost 0 bases, with 12 bases spanning the gap. The CDR3, as DNA: TGTGCCAGCAGTTTCTGGGACAAAAACTCTGGGGCCAACGTCCTGACTTTC. The encoded protein is CASSFWDKNSGANVLTF.

V gene TRBV29-1 combines with J gene TRBJ1-2; 9 nucleotides agree with TRBD1. CDR3 length: 13 amino acids. Trimming took 8 bases from V and 7 from J; bases not matched to a gene: 11. Germline assignment: CDR1 SQVTM and CDR2 ANQGSEA. Here the CDR3 reads CSSWTGEMGGYTF. Written as DNA, the CDR3 is TGCAGCTCGTGGACAGGGGAGATGGGTGGCTACACCTTC.

The chain has TRBV6-5 and TRBJ1-3; D is unclear. Germline CDR1 is MNHEY and CDR2 is SVGAGI. The length of the CDR3 is 11 residues. V dropped 2 bases and J dropped 4 bases, with 0 bases sitting between them. Here the CDR3 DNA reads TGTGCCAGCAGTTACGGAAACACCATATATTTT. It codes for CASSYGNTIYF.

This chain uses TRBV6-6 with TRBJ2-2, with D maybe TRBD2 (5 bases). CDR1 and CDR2 (germline): MNHNY, SVGAGI (reference sequence). The germline V and J ends were trimmed by 5 bases and 8 bases, with 6 bases remaining between them. The CDR3 has 11 residues. CDR3 sequence reads: CASSVAGELFF. The CDR3 DNA sequence: TGTGCCAGCAGTGTAGCGGGGGAGCTGTTTTTT.

The chain carries TRBV19 and TRBJ1-1, with no clear D. Germline CDR1 LNHDA, CDR2 SQIVND (reference sequence). CDR3 length: 14 amino acids. Between the trimmed V and J ends, which lost 2 bases and 2 bases, there was a span of 9 bases. Written as DNA, the CDR3 is TGTGCCAGTAGTATATTGGGAGGAAACACTGAAGCTTTCTTT. This translates into CASSILGGNTEAFF. Full variable domain (rest looked up from reference TRBV19 and TRBJ1-1): DGGITQSPKYLFRKEGQNVTLSCEQNLNHDAMYWYRQDPGQGLRLIYYSQIVNDFQKGDIAEGYSVSREKKESFPLTVTSAQKNPTAFYLCASSILGGNTEAFFGQGTRLTVV.

This chain links TRBV27 with TRBJ2-7, with 7 bases fitting TRBD1. This CDR3 spans 15 amino acids. Germline values: CDR1 MNHEY, CDR2 SMNVEV (reference sequence). The trim removed 3 bases at V and 2 bases at J, leaving 7 bases unmatched. CDR3 sequence reads: CASSFTGDITYEQYF. CDR3 nucleotides: TGTGCCAGCAGTTTTACAGGGGACATAACCTACGAGCAGTACTTC.

The chain couples TRBV6-1 to TRBJ1-2; no definite D call. The V gene lost 2 bases and the J gene lost 0 bases, with 10 bases spanning the gap. CDR3 length: 15 amino acids. CDR1 is MNHNS and CDR2 is SASEGT in the germline V gene. The CDR3 protein is CASSERAGANYGYTF. CDR3 DNA: TGTGCCAGCAGTGAACGGGCCGGAGCTAACTATGGCTACACCTTC.

The chain joins TRBV25-1 to TRBJ1-3; unclear D gene. Germline CDR1 reads MGHDK; CDR2 reads SYGVNS. The CDR3 is 14 amino acids. V shed 1 base and J shed 3 bases, with 7 bases lying between them. The CDR3 region is CASSEWQLGNTIYF. CDR3 bases: TGTGCCAGCAGTGAATGGCAGCTTGGAAACACCATATATTTT.

This chain's CDR3 is CASSLRTGEGEKLFF. In DNA form, the CDR3 reads TGTGCCAGCAGCCTTCGGACAGGGGAGGGTGAAAAACTGTTTTTT. The chain recombines TRBV7-2 with TRBJ1-4; 9 bases are a match to TRBD1. The CDR3 has 15 residues. Trimming cost V 5 bases and J 7 bases; bases outside gene matches: 8. Looked up from germline, CDR1 is SGHTA and CDR2 is FQGNSA.

The chain couples TRBV27 to TRBJ2-1; possible D gene TRBD1, 6 bases. Germline V gene sequence: CDR1 MNHEY, CDR2 SMNVEV (reference sequence). V was pared by 7 bases and J by 6 bases, with 10 bases between. The CDR3 covers 12 residues. CDR3 residues: CASKQGPNEQFF. In DNA form, the CDR3 reads TGTGCCAGCAAACAGGGTCCCAATGAGCAGTTCTTC.

The chain uses TRBV21-1 and TRBJ1-5; TRBD1 is the table's D call, not checked against the DNA. TRBV21-1 constitutes a pseudogene. The CDR3 runs to 17 residues. The CDR3 is CASSANQDRVGRQPQHF. The CDR3 DNA is TGTGCCAGCAGCGCCAACCAGGACAGGGTCGGCAGGCAGCCCCAGCATTTT.

The CDR3 loop reads CASSLPGLAGGSYEQYF. The CDR3 nucleotides are TGTGCCAGCAGCTTACCGGGACTAGCGGGAGGTTCCTACGAGCAGTACTTC. The chain uses TRBV7-2 and TRBJ2-7; 15 bases agree with TRBD2. V lost 2 bases to trimming and J lost 1 base; unmatched junction nucleotides: 3. Germline V gives CDR1 SGHTA, CDR2 FQGNSA. The CDR3 length is 17 residues.

The chain employs TRBV28 and TRBJ1-6, with unresolved D. Germline V gene lookup returns CDR1 MDHEN and CDR2 SYDVKM. The CDR3 consists of 16 residues. V lost 6 bases, J lost 5 bases, and 17 bases lay in between. The DNA for the CDR3 is TGTGCCAGCAGATGGGCGGGTCCGGCCGATAATTCACCCCTCCACTTT. Translated, it gives CASRWAGPADNSPLHF.

This clone was found many times. The chain combines TRBV29-1 with TRBJ1-1; D remains ambiguous. The CDR3 is made up of 11 amino acids. V dropped 2 bases and J dropped 8 bases, with 9 bases sitting between them. Germline V gene data show CDR1 as SQVTM and CDR2 as ANQGSEA. CDR3 sequence: CSVEFLGEAFF. CDR3 coding DNA: TGCAGCGTTGAATTTCTGGGAGAAGCTTTCTTT. The whole variable domain, remainder taken from reference TRBV29-1 and TRBJ1-1, is SAVISQKPSRDICQRGTSLTIQCQVDSQVTMMFWYRQQPGQSLTLIATANQGSEATYESGFVIDKFPISRPNLTFSTLTVSNMSPEDSSIYLCSVEFLGEAFFGQGTRLTVV.

V usage is TRBV4-2 and J usage is TRBJ2-1, with 8 positions matching TRBD1. This CDR3 contains 15 residues. V lost 6 bases and J lost 1; bases outside the gene matches: 5. Germline V lookup: CDR1 LGHNA, CDR2 YNFKEQ. CDR3 coding DNA: TGTGCCAGCAGAGCGACAGGGGTGTCCTACAATGAGCAGTTCTTC. It yields the protein CASRATGVSYNEQFF.

This sequence joins TRBV6-4 and TRBJ1-1; tentatively, D is TRBD1 (5 bases). The CDR3 covers 13 residues. Germline assignment: CDR1 MRHNA and CDR2 SNTAGT. With 0 bases removed from V and 8 bases from J, the gap between germline ends came to 10 bases. The DNA of the CDR3 is TGTGCCAGCAGTGACTCCCCGGGGGAGGAAGCTTTCTTT. It translates to CASSDSPGEEAFF.

The chain carries TRBV6-5 and TRBJ2-5; the D is unclear. The germline V gene has CDR1 MNHEY and CDR2 SVGAGI. Trimming removed 2 bases from V and 0 bases from J, with 7 bases in between. This CDR3 is built from 14 residues. In DNA, the CDR3 is TGTGCCAGCAGTTACCTGGGTAACCAAGAGACCCAGTACTTC. Amino acids: CASSYLGNQETQYF.

The chain carries TRBV27 and TRBJ2-4; perhaps TRBD2 as D (5 bases). The CDR3 covers 13 residues. Trimming pared 1 base from V and 8 bases from J, leaving 9 bases between. CDR1 and CDR2 from the germline V gene are MNHEY and SMNVEV (reference sequence). Written as DNA, the CDR3 is TGTGCCAGCAGTTTATTGGACTCACACATTCAGTACTTC. It translates to CASSLLDSHIQYF.

The J gene is TRBJ1-2, the V gene TRBV5-1; TRBD1 matches 10 bases. This CDR3 is built from 16 residues. Germline CDR1 reads SGHRS; CDR2 reads YFSETQ. J was trimmed by 3 bases and V by 4 bases; bases with no gene match: 9. CDR3 sequence: CASSPSPGTGDYGYTF. Written as DNA, the CDR3 is TGCGCCAGCAGCCCTAGTCCCGGGACAGGGGACTATGGCTACACCTTC.

The chain is built from TRBV15 and TRBJ1-5; 9 nucleotides agree with TRBD1. The CDR3 spans 16 residues. Germline V lookup: CDR1 LNHNV, CDR2 YYDKDF (reference sequence). The V segment lost 3 bases and the J segment 4 bases; nucleotides outside the gene matches: 7. CDR3 nucleotides: TGTGCCACCAGCAGGACGGGACAGGGTAGGAATCAGCCCCAGCATTTT. Translating gives CATSRTGQGRNQPQHF. Variable domain in full (rest from reference TRBV15 and TRBJ1-5): DAMVIQNPRYQVTQFGKPVTLSCSQTLNHNVMYWYQQKSSQAPKLLFHYYDKDFNNEADTPDNFQSRRPNTSFCFLDIRSPGLGDTAMYLCATSRTGQGRNQPQHFGDGTRLSIL.

This clone has a single count. V gene TRBV4-2 combines with J gene TRBJ1-6, with D possibly being TRBD1 (6 bases). The germline V gene encodes CDR1 LGHNA and CDR2 YNFKEQ. The CDR3 covers 16 residues. Trimming pared 1 base from V and 2 bases from J, leaving 9 bases between. The CDR3 sequence: CASSQAGTTYNSPLHF. Written as DNA, the CDR3 is TGTGCCAGCAGCCAAGCCGGGACAACCTATAATTCACCCCTCCACTTT.

The chain employs TRBV5-4 and TRBJ2-4, with 11 bases lining up with TRBD2. V shed 3 bases, J shed 4 bases, and the junction held 3 bases outside the gene matches. This CDR3 is 15 amino acids long. Germline V gene data show CDR1 as SGHNT and CDR2 as YYREEE (reference sequence). The CDR3 region has the DNA TGTGCCAGCAGCTGGGGGACTAGCGGTAAAAACATTCAGTACTTC. It translates to CASSWGTSGKNIQYF.

The chain couples TRBV19 to TRBJ1-5; 7 nucleotides agree with TRBD1. The CDR3 totals 14 residues. The germline CDR1 and CDR2 sequences are LNHDA and SQIVND (reference sequence). J was trimmed by 5 bases and V by 5 bases; bases with no gene match: 6. The CDR3 region is CASSLGQTDQPQHF. CDR3 nucleotide sequence: TGTGCCAGTAGTTTGGGACAGACCGATCAGCCCCAGCATTTT.